The clone carrying this T cell receptor (beta chain) was recorded at least ten times. The antigen remains undetermined. Per the germline V gene, CDR1 is MNHNS and CDR2 is SASEGT. Trimming removed 8 bases at V and 8 bases at J, with 13 bases between. This CDR3 region has 13 residues. The data were taken from a study of glioma-infiltrating T cells. Findings and limits, study-wide: Only very few CDR3 sequences appeared in both tissue and blood. Above-expected tissue-blood divergence occurred in all gliomas, most in low-grade ones.

Amplification of TCR alpha and beta CDR3 regions from RNA used iRepertoire nested multiplex PCR. Tissue mRNA or PBMC total RNA, about 90-400 ng, went into one-step reverse transcription and amplification. TCRdb re-called the multiplex PCR reads with MiXCR, one entry per CDR3 protein. In the table there are under 130,000 distinct CDR3 sequences, less than 30% of which are singletons. Sequenced sample: glioma tissue, nonneoplastic brain tissue, or PBMCs (not recorded which). This chain joins TRBV6-1 and TRBJ1-6; D uncertain. The origin of this receptor is a human donor with low-grade glioma or glioblastoma, undergoing nonglioma brain surgery, or in good health (not recorded which). This chain's CDR3 is CASAPILHSPLHF. The CDR3 coding sequence is TGTGCCAGCGCCCCGATCCTACATTCACCCCTCCACTTT.